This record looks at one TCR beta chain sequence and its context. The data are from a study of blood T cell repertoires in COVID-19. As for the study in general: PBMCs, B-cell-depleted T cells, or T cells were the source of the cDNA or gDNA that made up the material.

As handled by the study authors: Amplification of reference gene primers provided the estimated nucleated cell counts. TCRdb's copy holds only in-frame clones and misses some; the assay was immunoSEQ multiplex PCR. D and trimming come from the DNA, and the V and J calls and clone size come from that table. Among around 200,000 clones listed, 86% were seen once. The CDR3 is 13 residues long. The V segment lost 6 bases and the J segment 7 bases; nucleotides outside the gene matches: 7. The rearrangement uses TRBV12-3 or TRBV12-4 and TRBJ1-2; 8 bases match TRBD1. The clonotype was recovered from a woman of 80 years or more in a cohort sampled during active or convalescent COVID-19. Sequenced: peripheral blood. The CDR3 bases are TGTGCCAGCAGAGGACAGGGAAAGGTTGGCTACACCTTC. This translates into CASRGQGKVGYTF.